This T cell receptor (beta chain) came from a study of T cell changes during pregnancy in multiple sclerosis. This CDR3 has 15 residues. Germline values: CDR1 MNHNS, CDR2 SASEGT. V was clipped by 7 bases and J by 1 base; unmatched bases: 5. Sequencing was performed with immunoSEQ multiplex PCR; in TCRdb, only in-frame clones are kept and a portion is missing. Among about 73,000 clones, 85% to 95% were seen once, and the ten largest hold 2.8%. The TCR sequence derives from a female donor in good health, enrolled as a control in a pregnancy study. The input for sequencing was peripheral blood, taken in the third trimester of pregnancy. This chain uses TRBV6-1 with TRBJ2-2; 8 bases align to TRBD1. The DNA for the CDR3 is TGTGCCAGCACCCCCGGGACAGGGAACACCGGGGAGCTGTTTTTT. As protein: CASTPGTGNTGELFF.